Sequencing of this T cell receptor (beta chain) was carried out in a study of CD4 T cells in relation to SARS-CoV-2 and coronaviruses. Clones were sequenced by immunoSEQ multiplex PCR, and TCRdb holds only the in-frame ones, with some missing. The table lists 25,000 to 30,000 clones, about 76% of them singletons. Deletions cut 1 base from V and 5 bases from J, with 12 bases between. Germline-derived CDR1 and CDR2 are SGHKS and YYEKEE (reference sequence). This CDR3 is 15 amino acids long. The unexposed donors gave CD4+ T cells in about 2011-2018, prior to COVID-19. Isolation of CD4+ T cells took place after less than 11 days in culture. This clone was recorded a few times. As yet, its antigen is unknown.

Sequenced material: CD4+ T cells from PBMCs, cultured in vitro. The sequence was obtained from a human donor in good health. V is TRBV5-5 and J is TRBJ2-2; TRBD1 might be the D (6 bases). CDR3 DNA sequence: TGTGCCAGCAGCTTGAGGCAGGGGAGAACCGGGGAGCTGTTTTTT. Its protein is CASSLRQGRTGELFF.